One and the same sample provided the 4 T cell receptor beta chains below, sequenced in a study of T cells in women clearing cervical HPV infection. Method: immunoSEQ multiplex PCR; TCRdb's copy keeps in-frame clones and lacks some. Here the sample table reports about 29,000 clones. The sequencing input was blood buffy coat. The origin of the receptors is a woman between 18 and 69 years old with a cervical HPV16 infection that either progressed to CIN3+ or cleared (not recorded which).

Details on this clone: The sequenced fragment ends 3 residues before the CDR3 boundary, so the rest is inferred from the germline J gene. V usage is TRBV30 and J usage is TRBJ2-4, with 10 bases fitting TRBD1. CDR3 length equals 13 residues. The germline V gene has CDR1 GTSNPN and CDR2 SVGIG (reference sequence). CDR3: CAWTPDRGPGQYF. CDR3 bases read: TGTGCCTGGACTCCCGACAGGGGGCCTGGT.

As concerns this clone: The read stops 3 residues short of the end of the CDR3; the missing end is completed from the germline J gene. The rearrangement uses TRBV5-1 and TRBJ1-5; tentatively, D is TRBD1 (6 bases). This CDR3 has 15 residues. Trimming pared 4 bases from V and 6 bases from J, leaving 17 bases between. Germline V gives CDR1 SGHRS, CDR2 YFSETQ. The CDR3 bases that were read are TGCGCCAGCAGCGCCGGAGGGGGGGGCGGTCAGCCC. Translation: CASSAGGGGGQP. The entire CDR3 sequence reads CASSAGGGGGQPQHF.

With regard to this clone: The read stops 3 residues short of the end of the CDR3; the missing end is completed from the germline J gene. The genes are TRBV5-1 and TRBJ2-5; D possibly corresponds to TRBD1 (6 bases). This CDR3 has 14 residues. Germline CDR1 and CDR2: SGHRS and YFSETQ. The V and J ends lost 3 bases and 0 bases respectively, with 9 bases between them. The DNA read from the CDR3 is TGCGCCAGCAGCTCCGGACAGCACCAAGAGACC. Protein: CASSSGQHQET. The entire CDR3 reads CASSSGQHQETQYF.

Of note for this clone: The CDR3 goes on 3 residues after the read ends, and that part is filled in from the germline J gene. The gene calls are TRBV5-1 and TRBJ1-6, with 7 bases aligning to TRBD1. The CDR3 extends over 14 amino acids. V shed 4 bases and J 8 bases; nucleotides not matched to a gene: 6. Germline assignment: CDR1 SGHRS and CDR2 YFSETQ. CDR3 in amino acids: CASSLGQLDSPLHF. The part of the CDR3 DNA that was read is TGCGCCAGCAGCCTGGGACAGCTTGATTCACCC. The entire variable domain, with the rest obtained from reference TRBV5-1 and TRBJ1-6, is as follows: KAGVTQTPRYLIKTRGQQVTLSCSPISGHRSVSWYQQTPGQGLQFLFEYFSETQRNKGNFPGRFSGRQFSNSRSEMNVSTLELGDSALYLCASSLGQLDSPLHFGNGTRLTVT.